This TCR beta chain was recovered during a study of shared clonotypes between healthy human individuals. Study outcomes and limitations: In a few donors, 4.5% to 5.5% of naive CD4 clonotypes appeared in common. Blood was the sole source, and tissue repertoires probably differ. Shared clonotypes across all four donors exceeded non-shared ones in generation probability.

This CDR3 is built from 14 residues. Germline CDR1 is GTSNPN and CDR2 is SVGIG (reference sequence). The trim removed 3 bases at V and 0 bases at J, leaving 2 bases unmatched. This clone showed up just once. The antigen is undetermined. This clone may be a read error of a much larger clone one base away. Likely a read error: the CDR3 ends without its conserved phenylalanine or tryptophan. Clones were sequenced by immunoSEQ multiplex PCR, and TCRdb holds only the in-frame ones, with some missing. The sample holds over 950,000 clones, 70% to 85% seen once. The investigators split CD4+ cells into a CD45RA+ naive subset and a CD45RA-negative memory subset.

The specimen was memory CD4+ T cells from PBMCs. The sample's subset: CD45RA-negative fraction. The chain couples TRBV30 to TRBJ1-2; 9 bases match TRBD1. The receptor comes from a man between 18 and 29 years old in good health. Some clones in this sample may be carry-over from other donors' samples. The CDR3 coding sequence is TGTGCCTGGAGAACAGGGGGCTCTAACTATGGCTACACCTTA. Amino acid sequence: CAWRTGGSNYGYTL.